The 20 T cell receptor beta chains below come from one sample, sequenced in a study of T-cell memory formation after mild COVID-19 (dated by TCRdb to the early 2020s). Libraries were constructed by 5' RACE. The instrument given in TCRdb is Illumina NovaSeq 6000. TCRdb reran the public reads through fastp at Q25 and MiXCR, keeping productive beta chains. Duplicate CDR3 protein sequences are folded into a single record with the most common DNA and genes. The sample table holds 200,000 to 250,000 distinct CDR3 sequences, of which roughly 15% were seen once. Approximately 3.6% of the sample lies in the top ten. Specimen: PBMCs or a T cell subset sorted from them (not recorded which). The receptors were sampled from a man younger than 35 who had mild COVID-19 (a few samples of this study predate the infection). The sample titles of this study are shuffled in the database, so cell type and time point are left out; the donor was told from shared clones.

This clonotype came up a few times. The chain recombines TRBV6-6 with TRBJ1-1; a possible D gene is TRBD1 (5 bases). Germline CDR1 and CDR2: MNHNY and SVGAGI (reference sequence). The CDR3 runs to 14 residues. Trimming left V 5 bases short and J 3 bases short, with 13 bases between. CDR3 nucleotides: TGTGCCAGCAGTAATCCGGGACGGCACACTGAAGCTTTCTTT. Its translation is CASSNPGRHTEAFF.

This clonotype was observed a few times. The rearrangement joins TRBV10-3 to TRBJ2-5; D is possibly TRBD2 (8 bases). The CDR3 loop spans 16 amino acids. Looked up from germline, CDR1 is ENHRY and CDR2 is SYGVKD. Trimming removed 4 bases at V and 5 bases at J, with 20 bases between. The CDR3 loop is CAISGHGGDSGETQYF. CDR3 in DNA: TGTGCCATCAGTGGGCACGGGGGGGACAGTGGGGAGACCCAGTACTTC.

This clonotype was found many times. The chain carries TRBV7-2 and TRBJ2-5; D gene uncertain. Deletions cut 1 base from V and 2 bases from J, with 8 bases between. This CDR3 comprises 14 residues. The germline V gene encodes CDR1 SGHTA and CDR2 FQGNSA. CDR3: CASSLGVRQETQYF. CDR3 nucleotides: TGTGCCAGCAGCTTAGGTGTCAGACAAGAGACCCAGTACTTC.

This clonotype was found a few times. This chain joins TRBV7-8 and TRBJ1-5; D is unclear. This CDR3 spans 14 amino acids. The germline V gene has CDR1 SGHVS and CDR2 FQNEAQ. The V and J ends lost 5 bases and 5 bases respectively, with 13 bases between them. In DNA form, the CDR3 reads TGTGCCAGCAGCGCCGACCTCAAAGATCAGCCCCAGCATTTT. Its translation: CASSADLKDQPQHF.

CDR3 protein: CASSDLADTQYF. In DNA form, the CDR3 reads TGTGCCAGCAGCGACTTGGCAGATACGCAGTATTTT. The chain carries TRBV6-2 or TRBV6-3 and TRBJ2-3; D call uncertain. With 6 bases removed from V and 4 bases from J, the gap between germline ends came to 8 bases. This CDR3 is built from 12 residues. Per germline, CDR1 MNHEY and CDR2 SVGEGT.

This clonotype was detected only a few times. The chain uses TRBV5-1 and TRBJ2-7, with a tentative D call TRBD1 (6 bases). CDR1 is SGHRS, CDR2 YFSETQ, per germline. Trimming shortened V by 4 bases and J by 12 bases, and 17 bases separated the two germline ends. The CDR3 runs to 12 residues. CDR3 bases: TGCGCCAGCAGCATCCAACCGGGACACACGTACTTC. Encoded protein: CASSIQPGHTYF. The whole variable domain, filled in from reference TRBV5-1 and TRBJ2-7, reads KAGVTQTPRYLIKTRGQQVTLSCSPISGHRSVSWYQQTPGQGLQFLFEYFSETQRNKGNFPGRFSGRQFSNSRSEMNVSTLELGDSALYLCASSIQPGHTYFGPGTRLTVT.

The J gene is TRBJ2-5, the V gene TRBV27; no firm D call. The CDR3 contains 10 residues. CDR1 is MNHEY, CDR2 SMNVEV, per germline (reference sequence). Trimming removed 9 bases from V and 5 bases from J, with 7 bases in between. Here the CDR3 DNA reads TGTGCCAGAAAGGATGAGACCCAGTACTTC. This codes for CARKDETQYF.

This clonotype was detected many times. The J gene is TRBJ2-5, the V gene TRBV11-2; no clear D. Trimming shortened V by 3 bases and J by 3 bases, and 11 bases separated the two germline ends. Germline V gene lookup returns CDR1 SGHAT and CDR2 FQNNGV. The CDR3 is 14 amino acids. The CDR3 bases are TGTGCCAGCAGCTTCCGCAAGCCTGAAGAGACCCAGTACTTC. Translating it yields CASSFRKPEETQYF.

J is TRBJ2-7 and V is TRBV28; D may be TRBD2 (7 bases). This CDR3 is built from 15 residues. Trimming shortened V by 6 bases and J by 2 bases, and 17 bases separated the two germline ends. Germline V CDR1 and CDR2: MDHEN, SYDVKM. The CDR3 reads CASRSPRGPPYEQYF. CDR3 coding DNA: TGTGCCAGCAGGTCTCCGCGGGGGCCACCCTACGAGCAGTACTTC.

This rearrangement joins TRBV29-1 to TRBJ1-2, with unresolved D. The germline CDR1 and CDR2 sequences are SQVTM and ANQGSEA. This CDR3 contains 14 residues. Trimming removed 4 bases from V and 3 bases from J, with 15 bases in between. CDR3 amino acids: CSVAPWRRHYGYTF. CDR3 nucleotide sequence: TGCAGCGTTGCCCCGTGGAGACGACACTATGGCTACACCTTC.

The chain links TRBV9 to TRBJ2-5, with a tentative D call TRBD2 (6 bases). The CDR3 has 13 residues. V lost 0 bases and J 9 bases, leaving 12 bases between the germline ends. Germline values: CDR1 SGDLS, CDR2 YYNGEE. CDR3 loop: CASSVEGTGAQYF. In nucleotides, the CDR3 is TGTGCCAGCAGCGTAGAGGGGACTGGGGCCCAGTACTTC.

V and J are TRBV7-6 and TRBJ2-2; 7 bases fit TRBD2. The CDR3 spans 16 residues. Germline trimming cut 3 bases from V and 1 base from J; bases unmatched to any gene: 5. From germline, CDR1 is SGHVS and CDR2 FNYEAQ. CDR3 DNA sequence: TGTGCCAGCAGCTTCTCAGCGGGGCAGAACACCGGGGAGCTGTTTTTT. Protein: CASSFSAGQNTGELFF. Based on the CDR3 plus reference TRBV7-6 and TRBJ2-2, the full variable domain is GAGVSQSPRYKVTKRGQDVALRCDPISGHVSLYWYRQALGQGPEFLTYFNYEAQQDKSGLPNDRFSAERPEGSISTLTIQRTEQRDSAMYRCASSFSAGQNTGELFFGEGSRLTVL.

Written as DNA, the CDR3 is TGTGCCAGCAGTTACGCGGGGCTAGGTCAAGAGACCCAGTACTTC. Amino acids: CASSYAGLGQETQYF. The V and J genes are TRBV6-6 and TRBJ2-5, with D perhaps TRBD2 (6 bases). Deletions cut 2 bases from V and 2 bases from J, with 12 bases between. This CDR3 comprises 15 residues. From germline, CDR1 is MNHNY and CDR2 SVGAGI (reference sequence).

In this sample, this clonotype turned up a few times. The rearrangement links TRBV6-2 or TRBV6-3 to TRBJ2-3; D is uncertain. The V gene's germline CDR1 is MNHEY and CDR2 SVGEGT. This CDR3 region has 15 residues. Trimming shortened V by 2 bases and J by 4 bases, and 13 bases separated the two germline ends. Here the CDR3 reads CASSYRFPDADTQYF. The CDR3 DNA reads TGTGCCAGCAGTTACCGCTTTCCCGACGCAGATACGCAGTATTTT.

This clonotype was seen at least ten times. The V and J genes are TRBV6-5 and TRBJ2-1, with D perhaps TRBD1 (5 bases). Germline-derived CDR1 and CDR2 are MNHEY and SVGAGI. The CDR3 sequence is 11 residues long. V shed 6 bases and J shed 15 bases, with 15 bases lying between them. CDR3 bases: TGTGCCAGCAGAGCAGGGTCCGCGGTGTTCTTC. Its translation: CASRAGSAVFF.

In its sample, this clonotype was seen many times. The chain recombines TRBV10-3 with TRBJ1-1, with a possible D match to TRBD1 (6 bases). The CDR3 has 13 residues. Trimming removed 10 bases from V and 2 bases from J, with 14 bases in between. Looked up from germline, CDR1 is ENHRY and CDR2 is SYGVKD. CDR3 sequence reads: CATSTGPNTEAFF. The CDR3 bases are TGTGCCACCTCGACAGGCCCCAACACTGAAGCTTTCTTT.

The chain is built from TRBV28 and TRBJ2-5; 8 bases map to TRBD1. This CDR3 is 13 amino acids long. The J segment lost 0 bases and the V segment lost 10 bases, leaving 4 bases of the junction unmatched. Per the germline V gene, CDR1 is MDHEN and CDR2 is SYDVKM. The CDR3 region has the DNA TGTGCCATCCAGGGGGCGGACCAAGAGACCCAGTACTTC. Residues: CAIQGADQETQYF.

The chain employs TRBV7-2 and TRBJ2-5; maybe TRBD2 (5 bases). The CDR3 consists of 10 residues. The germline V and J ends were trimmed by 11 bases and 5 bases, with 9 bases remaining between them. Germline lookup yields CDR1 SGHTA and CDR2 FQGNSA. This chain's CDR3 is CAPRGETQYF. The CDR3 region has the DNA TGTGCCCCGAGAGGGGAGACCCAGTACTTC.

The chain recombines TRBV20-1 with TRBJ2-5, with TRBD2 as a possible D gene (5 bases). The CDR3 totals 11 residues. Trimming stripped 3 bases from V and 5 bases from J, with 7 bases between. The germline V gene has CDR1 DFQATT and CDR2 SNEGSKA (reference sequence). CDR3 in amino acids: CSARAGETQYF. CDR3 DNA sequence: TGCAGTGCTAGGGCGGGTGAGACCCAGTACTTC.

This clonotype was found a few times. The gene calls are TRBV7-6 and TRBJ1-3; the match to TRBD1 covers 12 bases. Germline CDR1 reads SGHVS; CDR2 reads FNYEAQ. The junction had 6 bases not matched to a gene; V was cut back by 5 bases and J by 1 base. The CDR3 totals 17 residues. CDR3 residues: CASSGGTGGISGNTIYF. Written as DNA, the CDR3 is TGTGCCAGCAGCGGGGGGACAGGGGGCATTTCTGGAAACACCATATATTTT.